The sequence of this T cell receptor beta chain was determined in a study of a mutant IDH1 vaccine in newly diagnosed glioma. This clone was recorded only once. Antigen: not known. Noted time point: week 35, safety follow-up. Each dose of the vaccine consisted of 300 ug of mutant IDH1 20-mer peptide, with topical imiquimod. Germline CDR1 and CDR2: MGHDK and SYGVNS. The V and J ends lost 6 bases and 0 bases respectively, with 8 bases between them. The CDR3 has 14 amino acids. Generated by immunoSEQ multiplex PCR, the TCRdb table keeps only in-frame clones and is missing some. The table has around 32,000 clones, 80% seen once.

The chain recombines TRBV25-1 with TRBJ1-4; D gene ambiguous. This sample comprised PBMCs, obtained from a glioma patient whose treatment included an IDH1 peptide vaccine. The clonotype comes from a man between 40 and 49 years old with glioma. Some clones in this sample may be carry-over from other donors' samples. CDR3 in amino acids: CASRDGATNEKLFF. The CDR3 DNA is TGTGCCAGCAGAGACGGAGCAACTAATGAAAAACTGTTTTTT.